This TCR beta chain was obtained from a study of read filtering for tumor transcriptome and immune sequencing. Study information: After DNase treatment, RNA was made into whole-transcriptome libraries. TCR-mapped reads were about 4 to 11 million with IR-seq versus roughly 75 to 1,400 with RNA-seq.

The CDR3 covers 16 residues. Germline CDR1 MDHEN, CDR2 SYDVKM. Germline trimming cut 6 bases from V and 5 bases from J; bases unmatched to any gene: 15. This library used around 400 ng RNA and molecular barcoded adaptors spanning alpha/delta and beta/gamma chains. TCRdb processed the reads anew with MiXCR; each CDR3 protein has one entry. The sample has 75,000 to 95,000 distinct CDR3 sequences; around an eighth are singletons. This clonotype showed up many times. This TCR came from a donor at least 40 years old with multiple myeloma. The source material was a population of CD138-negative cells sorted from bone marrow. The chain recombines TRBV28 with TRBJ2-5, with 7 bases fitting TRBD1. CDR3 region: CASSQGQRALGETQYF. CDR3 coding DNA: TGTGCCAGCAGCCAGGGACAGAGGGCGTTAGGGGAGACCCAGTACTTC.